What follows are 26 T cell receptor beta chains derived from one specimen sequenced in a study of T cells in Graves' hyperthyroidism and ophthalmopathy. Researchers took RNA transcripts and amplified the TCR beta CDR3 regions from them. HTBI primers were the set used in a first-round RT-PCR of the TCR CDR3. Each CDR3 protein gets one entry after TCRdb re-called the multiplex PCR reads with MiXCR. Of 390,000 or so distinct CDR3 sequences in the sample, roughly 14% are singletons; the top ten hold around 13%. Sequencing input: blood. These receptors were obtained from a man between 18 and 29 years old with Graves' ophthalmopathy.

At least ten counts were recorded for this clonotype. The genes are TRBV2 and TRBJ2-3; 11 positions agree with TRBD2. CDR1 is SNHLY, CDR2 FYNNEI, per germline. The CDR3 runs to 16 residues. V dropped 1 base and J dropped 8; count of bases not matched to a gene: 8. The CDR3 sequence: CASSEGVSGGAGTQYF. In nucleotides, the CDR3 is TGTGCCAGCAGTGAAGGAGTTAGCGGGGGGGCCGGTACGCAGTATTTT.

This clonotype was seen repeatedly, ten times or more. The chain couples TRBV7-2 to TRBJ2-3; no reliable D call. This CDR3 is built from 13 residues. Germline V gene lookup returns CDR1 SGHTA and CDR2 FQGNSA. Trimming cost V 3 bases and J 2 bases, with 6 bases left between them. The DNA for the CDR3 is TGTGCCAGCAGCTTGATCCCCACAGATACGCAGTATTTT. Encoded protein: CASSLIPTDTQYF. The full variable domain, rest sourced from reference TRBV7-2 and TRBJ2-3, is GAGVSQSPSNKVTEKGKDVELRCDPISGHTALYWYRQSLGQGLEFLIYFQGNSAPDKSGLPSDRFSAERTGGSVSTLTIQRTQQEDSAVYLCASSLIPTDTQYFGPGTRLTVL.

The gene calls are TRBV19 and TRBJ2-3; either TRBD1 or TRBD2 may fit D (6 bases each). This CDR3 is 14 amino acids long. CDR1 LNHDA and CDR2 SQIVND come from the germline V gene (reference sequence). With 8 bases removed from V and 6 bases from J, the gap between germline ends came to 18 bases. CDR3 amino acids: CASQSGGESDTQYF. DNA for the CDR3: TGTGCCAGTCAGTCCGGGGGCGAGTCCGATACGCAGTATTTT.

This rearrangement joins TRBV13 to TRBJ2-2, with TRBD2 matching 14 bases. Germline assignment: CDR1 PRHDT and CDR2 FYEKMQ (reference sequence). The CDR3 sequence is 15 residues long. V lost 5 bases and J lost 6; bases outside the gene matches: 2. DNA for the CDR3: TGTGCCAGCAGCGGGGGACTAGCGGGAGCCGGGGAGCTGTTTTTT. Its protein is CASSGGLAGAGELFF.

This chain's CDR3 is CASSEGQGDTDTQYF. The CDR3 DNA is TGTGCCAGCAGTGAAGGGCAGGGGGACACAGATACGCAGTATTTT. The chain combines TRBV12-3 or TRBV12-4 with TRBJ2-3; TRBD1 matches 7 bases. The CDR3 covers 15 residues. J lost 2 bases, V lost 5 bases, and 7 bases had no gene match.

This clonotype was counted ten times or more. V and J are TRBV6-1 and TRBJ1-2; no clear D. The CDR3 is 13 amino acids. Germline V gene data show CDR1 as MNHNS and CDR2 as SASEGT. The germline V and J ends were trimmed by 6 bases and 4 bases, with 12 bases remaining between them. Here the CDR3 DNA reads TGTGCCAGCAGAAGGGATTCACTCTATGGCTACACCTTC. Its protein product is CASRRDSLYGYTF.

The table lists this clonotype with a few counts. The rearrangement joins TRBV7-3 to TRBJ2-2; weak D call: TRBD2 (6 bases). Trimming shortened V by 2 bases and J by 0 bases, and 10 bases separated the two germline ends. The CDR3 consists of 16 residues. Germline V gene data show CDR1 as SGHTA and CDR2 as FQGTGA. CDR3: CASSLVPGANTGELFF. The DNA for the CDR3 is TGTGCCAGCAGCTTAGTCCCGGGAGCGAACACCGGGGAGCTGTTTTTT.

The table lists this clonotype with many counts. The chain has TRBV12-3 or TRBV12-4 and TRBJ2-5; the match to TRBD1 covers 9 bases. This CDR3 spans 13 amino acids. V shed 7 bases, J shed 5 bases, and the junction held 5 bases outside the gene matches. CDR3 nucleotide sequence: TGTGCCAGCACAACAGGGGGCGGCGAGACCCAGTACTTC. Protein: CASTTGGGETQYF.

V usage is TRBV6-1 and J usage is TRBJ2-2; D perhaps matches TRBD1 (5 bases). Trimming pared 7 bases from V and 3 bases from J, leaving 9 bases between. In germline, CDR1 is MNHNS, CDR2 SASEGT. The CDR3 is 13 residues long. CDR3 DNA sequence: TGTGCCAGCAAGCCAGGGTACACCGGGGAGCTGTTTTTT. This gives the protein CASKPGYTGELFF.

This clonotype has ten or more counts. The chain couples TRBV18 to TRBJ1-5, with D possibly TRBD1 on 5 matching bases. Trimming pared 3 bases from V and 2 bases from J, leaving 11 bases between. CDR3 length: 15 residues. CDR1 and CDR2 (germline): KGHSH, LQKENI. This CDR3 is CASSPRRDGNQPQHF. The CDR3 DNA is TGTGCCAGCTCACCTCGGCGGGACGGCAATCAGCCCCAGCATTTT.

The table lists this clonotype with many counts. V gene TRBV3-1 combines with J gene TRBJ2-7, with D uncertain. The germline V and J ends were trimmed by 4 bases and 2 bases, with 12 bases remaining between them. The CDR3 sequence is 14 residues long. Germline loops: CDR1 LGHDT, CDR2 YNNKEL (reference sequence). CDR3: CASSPYPGPYEQYF. The CDR3 DNA is TGTGCCAGCAGCCCTTACCCGGGCCCCTACGAGCAGTACTTC.

This clonotype has a count of ten or more. The V call is TRBV5-1, the J call TRBJ1-1, with a possible D match to TRBD1 (5 bases). The CDR3 totals 14 residues. The V and J ends lost 4 bases and 1 base respectively, with 11 bases between them. Germline lookup yields CDR1 SGHRS and CDR2 YFSETQ. The CDR3 loop is CASSPGGGNTEAFF. The CDR3 bases are TGCGCCAGCAGCCCGGGTGGGGGGAACACTGAAGCTTTCTTT.

Only a few counts were recorded for this clonotype. A single base separates this from a much larger clone, so it may be a read error. The rearrangement links TRBV27 to TRBJ2-7; 9 nucleotides align to TRBD2. The CDR3 is 16 amino acids. The V and J ends lost 8 bases and 0 bases, in that order; junction bases with no gene match: 11. CDR1 and CDR2 from the germline V gene are MNHEY and SMNVEV (reference sequence). The CDR3 coding sequence is TGTGCCAGCGGTCCGACGCTAGCGGGAAGCTCCTACGAGCAGTACTTC. Its protein is CASGPTLAGSSYEQYF.

V gene TRBV7-9 combines with J gene TRBJ1-4; no clear D gene. Trimming removed 1 base from V and 3 bases from J, with 9 bases in between. Per the germline V gene, CDR1 is SEHNR and CDR2 is FQNEAQ (reference sequence). The CDR3 extends over 15 amino acids. In nucleotides, the CDR3 is TGTGCCAGCAGCTTAGGAGCAGCATCTAATGAAAAACTGTTTTTT. It is translated as CASSLGAASNEKLFF.

This clonotype was counted between two and nine times. The gene calls are TRBV12-3 or TRBV12-4 and TRBJ2-1; 7 nucleotides align to TRBD2. V shed 6 bases and J 9 bases; nucleotides not matched to a gene: 11. The CDR3 runs to 14 residues. This chain's CDR3 is CASRAGTALGEQFF. CDR3 nucleotides: TGTGCCAGCAGAGCGGGGACCGCCCTTGGTGAGCAGTTCTTC.

About this clonotype: Its ends do not fully match the called genes, so a read error is possible. This chain joins TRBV7-7 and TRBJ2-3; 7 bases agree with TRBD2. This CDR3 is built from 15 residues. Germline-derived CDR1 and CDR2 are SSHAT and FNYEAQ (reference sequence). As DNA, the CDR3 is TGTGCTAGCAGCTTAAGTGGCGGGAGCGCAGATACGCAGTATTTT. Amino acid sequence: CASSLSGGSADTQYF.

There are many counts of this clonotype. The chain is built from TRBV3-1 and TRBJ2-7, with 12 bases fitting TRBD2. This CDR3 is 17 amino acids long. The J segment lost 2 bases and the V segment lost 3 bases, leaving 8 bases of the junction unmatched. Germline lookup yields CDR1 LGHDT and CDR2 YNNKEL (reference sequence). This CDR3 reads CASSQVTSGSETYEQYF. The DNA for the CDR3 is TGTGCCAGCAGCCAGGTGACTAGCGGGAGTGAAACCTACGAGCAGTACTTC.

This clonotype was found many times. V gene TRBV20-1 combines with J gene TRBJ1-2; D gene unclear. Trimming cost V 6 bases and J 3 bases, with 11 bases left between them. The CDR3 is made up of 12 amino acids. CDR1 is DFQATT and CDR2 is SNEGSKA in the germline V gene (reference sequence). CDR3 loop: CSARPLYYGYTF. The CDR3 DNA follows: TGCAGTGCCAGGCCGCTATACTATGGCTACACCTTC.

This clonotype has just a few counts. The V gene is TRBV19, the J gene TRBJ1-5; no firm D call. V was trimmed by 5 bases and J by 3 bases, leaving 8 bases between them. The CDR3 extends over 13 amino acids. Germline-derived CDR1 and CDR2 are LNHDA and SQIVND (reference sequence). The CDR3 spells CASSAGPNQPQHF. Written as DNA, the CDR3 is TGTGCCAGTAGTGCAGGACCCAATCAGCCCCAGCATTTT.

The chain couples TRBV6-4 to TRBJ2-1; 12 bases line up with TRBD1. With 8 bases clipped from V and 6 bases from J, the junction kept 2 bases outside the gene matches. CDR1 and CDR2 (germline): MRHNA, SNTAGT. This CDR3 has 13 residues. The CDR3 spells CASGTGGINEQFF. CDR3 DNA: TGTGCCAGCGGGACAGGGGGCATCAATGAGCAGTTCTTC.

J is TRBJ2-3 and V is TRBV10-3; D may be TRBD2 (5 bases). V gave up 4 bases and J gave up 0 bases, with 11 bases separating them. Germline V gives CDR1 ENHRY, CDR2 SYGVKD. This CDR3 region has 15 residues. CDR3 nucleotides: TGTGCCATCAGTGTTGGAGGTTCGAGCACAGATACGCAGTATTTT. This encodes CAISVGGSSTDTQYF.

J is TRBJ2-7 and V is TRBV29-1, with D possibly TRBD2 on 6 matching bases. The CDR3 loop spans 14 amino acids. Germline V gene data show CDR1 as SQVTM and CDR2 as ANQGSEA. DNA for the CDR3: TGCAGAGGCAGAGGGTCCGGGAGTTCGAGGGAGCAGTACTTC. It is translated as CRGRGSGSSREQYF.

V is TRBV10-3 and J is TRBJ2-7, with 10 bases matching TRBD1. Germline V lookup: CDR1 ENHRY, CDR2 SYGVKD. Trimming took 5 bases from V and 3 from J; bases not matched to a gene: 16. The CDR3 length is 18 residues. CDR3 region: CAISKGTGDLVRVYEQYF. CDR3 DNA sequence: TGTGCCATCAGTAAGGGGACAGGGGACCTAGTTCGGGTCTACGAGCAGTACTTC.

This chain connects TRBV11-2 to TRBJ1-5, with a tentative D call TRBD1 (6 bases). V dropped 0 bases and J dropped 6 bases, with 12 bases sitting between them. There are 15 residues in the CDR3. The germline V gene encodes CDR1 SGHAT and CDR2 FQNNGV. Written as DNA, the CDR3 is TGTGCCAGCAGCTTAGATGGGGGGGGCCCTCAGCCCCAGCATTTT. Amino acid sequence: CASSLDGGGPQPQHF.

This clonotype has only a few counts. The chain recombines TRBV9 with TRBJ2-1; 8 positions match TRBD2. Per the germline V gene, CDR1 is SGDLS and CDR2 is YYNGEE. The ends lost 0 bases at V and 4 bases at J; junction bases unmatched: 3. The CDR3 length is 15 residues. In nucleotides, the CDR3 is TGTGCCAGCAGCGTAGCGGGAGGGGTTTACAATGAGCAGTTCTTC. Translation: CASSVAGGVYNEQFF. The entire variable domain, with the rest obtained from reference TRBV9 and TRBJ2-1, is as follows: DSGVTQTPKHLITATGQRVTLRCSPRSGDLSVYWYQQSLDQGLQFLIQYYNGEERAKGNILERFSAQQFPDLHSELNLSSLELGDSALYFCASSVAGGVYNEQFFGPGTRLTVL.

The J gene is TRBJ2-1, the V gene TRBV6-1, with a weak D call TRBD2 (6 bases). Germline V CDR1 and CDR2: MNHNS, SASEGT. The CDR3 sequence is 14 residues long. Trimming took 6 bases from V and 0 from J, leaving 9 bases between them. CDR3 sequence (DNA): TGTGCCAGCAGCGGGACTGTCTCCTACAATGAGCAGTTCTTC. Translating it yields CASSGTVSYNEQFF.